This passage covers 26 T cell receptor beta chains from one sample sequenced in a study of blood T cell repertoires in COVID-19. Method: immunoSEQ multiplex PCR; TCRdb's copy keeps in-frame clones and lacks some. This sample has 150,000 to 200,000 clones, with around 86% found just once. Sequenced: peripheral blood. The receptors derive from a man between 70 and 80 years old with acute or convalescent COVID-19.

This rearrangement joins TRBV2 to TRBJ2-4, with D possibly being TRBD2 (5 bases). V lost 5 bases to trimming and J lost 3 bases, with 5 bases between them. There are 12 residues in the CDR3. The germline CDR1 and CDR2 sequences are SNHLY and FYNNEI. In DNA form, the CDR3 reads TGTGCCAGCAGTCGGGGCAAAAACATTCAGTACTTC. Translating it yields CASSRGKNIQYF.

The chain recombines TRBV5-1 with TRBJ2-2, with 10 bases that match TRBD2. The CDR3 has 17 amino acids. Germline V gene lookup returns CDR1 SGHRS and CDR2 YFSETQ. The V segment lost 0 bases and the J segment 5 bases; nucleotides outside the gene matches: 7. The CDR3 DNA reads TGCGCCAGCAGCTTGGGAAGCGGGAGGGCCAGAACCGGGGAGCTGTTTTTT. Translating it yields CASSLGSGRARTGELFF.

The chain has TRBV18 and TRBJ2-2; 8 bases line up with TRBD2. Germline V CDR1 and CDR2: KGHSH, LQKENI. The CDR3 runs 15 residues. The V gene end was trimmed by 3 bases and the J gene end by 5 bases; junction bases not matched to a gene: 5. CDR3 nucleotide sequence: TGTGCCAGCTCACCGTGGCCGGGAGGGACCGGGGAGCTGTTTTTT. As protein: CASSPWPGGTGELFF.

The J gene is TRBJ2-7, the V gene TRBV10-3; TRBD2 aligns across 13 bases. Germline CDR1 and CDR2: ENHRY and SYGVKD. V lost 0 bases to trimming and J lost 5 bases; unmatched junction nucleotides: 4. The CDR3 is 16 residues long. This CDR3 is CAISESRLAGGHEQYF. In DNA form, the CDR3 reads TGTGCCATCAGTGAGTCCCGACTAGCGGGAGGTCACGAGCAGTACTTC.

V gene TRBV4-2 combines with J gene TRBJ2-7; D is ambiguous. The CDR3 is 14 residues long. V was pared by 0 bases and J by 4 bases, with 10 bases between. CDR1 is LGHNA and CDR2 is YNFKEQ in the germline V gene. Here the CDR3 DNA reads TGTGCCAGCAGCCAAGAGGCGCGAGGATACGAGCAGTACTTC. Residues: CASSQEARGYEQYF.

The V gene is TRBV6-6, the J gene TRBJ2-5; D might be TRBD1 (6 bases). Germline lookup yields CDR1 MNHNY and CDR2 SVGAGI (reference sequence). Trimming removed 8 bases from V and 4 bases from J, with 17 bases in between. This CDR3 comprises 14 residues. The CDR3 DNA reads TGTGCCAGCCGAAGACTACAAGGGGGAGAGACCCAGTACTTC. Its translation is CASRRLQGGETQYF.

The J gene is TRBJ2-5, the V gene TRBV9, with D perhaps TRBD2 (6 bases). V was trimmed by 0 bases and J by 5 bases, leaving 11 bases between them. The CDR3 length is 14 residues. Germline V gene sequence: CDR1 SGDLS, CDR2 YYNGEE. CDR3 DNA: TGTGCCAGCAGCGTAGTACCAGGAGGGGAGACCCAGTACTTC. Protein product: CASSVVPGGETQYF.

This rearrangement joins TRBV27 to TRBJ2-1, with TRBD1 matching 11 bases. Germline CDR1 MNHEY, CDR2 SMNVEV (reference sequence). There are 17 residues in the CDR3. The V gene end was trimmed by 6 bases and the J gene end by 6 bases; junction bases not matched to a gene: 13. The CDR3 DNA sequence: TGTGCCAGCAGGCGCCGGACAGGGGGCTCCTCGGGCAATGAGCAGTTCTTC. Protein sequence: CASRRRTGGSSGNEQFF.

This clone showed up just a few times. This rearrangement joins TRBV12-3 or TRBV12-4 to TRBJ2-1; D not resolved. This CDR3 has 13 residues. V lost 3 bases, J lost 9 bases, and 12 bases lay in between. CDR3 DNA: TGTGCCAGCAGTTTCCCGCCCTACTTTGAGCAGTTCTTC. Residues: CASSFPPYFEQFF.

The chain employs TRBV5-6 and TRBJ2-2; TRBD1 agrees at 8 bases. Germline CDR1 SGHDT, CDR2 YYEEEE. Trimming removed 6 bases from V and 4 bases from J; junction bases left unmatched: 8. The CDR3 is made up of 15 amino acids. The CDR3 DNA follows: TGTGCCAGCATGGCCAGGGGGCTGGGCACCGGGGAGCTGTTTTTT. Its translation: CASMARGLGTGELFF.

This clone has only one observation. V usage is TRBV2 and J usage is TRBJ2-1; 9 bases are shared with TRBD2. This CDR3 is built from 13 residues. Per germline, CDR1 SNHLY and CDR2 FYNNEI. Trimming took 9 bases from V and 10 from J; bases not matched to a gene: 10. The CDR3 here is CASPTERGAEQFF. CDR3 nucleotides: TGTGCCAGTCCAACGGAGCGGGGGGCCGAGCAGTTCTTC.

With regard to this clone: The missing conserved phenylalanine or tryptophan at the end of this CDR3 makes a read error likely. The DNA is omitted, as the CDR3 cannot be located on it reliably, and the CDR3 follows TCRdb's listing. CDR3 sequence: CASTWAGGLPR. The chain joins TRBV28 to TRBJ2-7; the D segment call TRBD1 is taken from the table without a DNA check. The CDR3 spans 11 residues, counting both ends. The germline V gene has CDR1 MDHEN and CDR2 SYDVKM.

J is TRBJ2-7 and V is TRBV12-5, with 13 bases matching TRBD2. The germline gives CDR1 LGHNT, CDR2 FRNRAP. V lost 5 bases, J lost 3 bases, and 7 bases stayed unmatched. The CDR3 runs to 16 residues. The CDR3 sequence: CASGPPGLAGLYEQYF. The CDR3, as DNA: TGTGCTAGTGGTCCGCCGGGACTAGCGGGGCTCTACGAGCAGTACTTC.

The chain links TRBV5-1 to TRBJ2-1; D gene uncertain. The length of the CDR3 is 16 residues. Germline V lookup: CDR1 SGHRS, CDR2 YFSETQ. V was trimmed by 4 bases and J by 0 bases, leaving 14 bases between them. The CDR3 sequence is CASSPAESVSYNEQFF. For the CDR3, the DNA is TGCGCCAGCAGCCCGGCGGAGAGCGTCTCCTACAATGAGCAGTTCTTC.

The CDR3 reads CASSSGPGLAGFGELFF. CDR3 DNA: TGTGCCAGCAGCTCGGGACCGGGACTAGCGGGTTTCGGGGAGCTGTTTTTT. The V call is TRBV11-2, the J call TRBJ2-2; 12 bases are shared with TRBD2. The CDR3 is made up of 17 amino acids. V was pared by 4 bases and J by 7 bases, with 10 bases of the junction left unmatched. Germline loops: CDR1 SGHAT, CDR2 FQNNGV.

This chain uses TRBV5-1 with TRBJ2-7; the match to TRBD1 covers 10 bases. The germline gives CDR1 SGHRS, CDR2 YFSETQ. The length of the CDR3 is 13 residues. After removal of 3 bases from V and 3 bases from J, the junction contained 0 bases not matched to a gene. The CDR3 sequence: CASSWDRGYEQYF. In DNA form, the CDR3 reads TGCGCCAGCAGCTGGGACAGGGGCTACGAGCAGTACTTC.

The chain is built from TRBV7-9 and TRBJ2-7, with a weak D call TRBD2 (6 bases). V shed 1 base and J shed 5 bases, with 12 bases lying between them. Germline lookup yields CDR1 SEHNR and CDR2 FQNEAQ (reference sequence). The CDR3 is made up of 14 amino acids. CDR3 bases: TGTGCCAGCAGCTTAGGGGGGGTAGCCGACGAGCAGTACTTC. This codes for CASSLGGVADEQYF.

V and J are TRBV5-1 and TRBJ2-7; 11 bases fit TRBD2. Germline V gives CDR1 SGHRS, CDR2 YFSETQ. V trimming: 0 bases; J trimming: 5 bases; junction bases outside the gene matches: 7. The CDR3 has 16 residues. The CDR3 here is CASSLDTSGSINEQYF. The CDR3 coding sequence is TGCGCCAGCAGCTTGGACACTAGCGGGAGTATCAACGAGCAGTACTTC.

The J gene is TRBJ1-1, the V gene TRBV6-5, with TRBD1 matching 10 bases. Germline assignment: CDR1 MNHEY and CDR2 SVGAGI. The CDR3 sequence is 16 residues long. J was trimmed by 7 bases and V by 0 bases; bases with no gene match: 8. CDR3 loop: CASSYSSGTGVVEAFF. CDR3 DNA: TGTGCCAGCAGTTACTCGTCTGGGACAGGGGTGGTTGAAGCTTTCTTT.

This sequence joins TRBV29-1 and TRBJ1-1; D might be TRBD1 (6 bases). Trimming left V 4 bases short and J 1 base short, with 10 bases between. Germline CDR1 SQVTM, CDR2 ANQGSEA. The length of the CDR3 is 13 residues. The CDR3 is CSVGRQENTEAFF. CDR3 DNA: TGCAGCGTTGGACGACAGGAGAACACTGAAGCTTTCTTT.

The chain couples TRBV7-2 to TRBJ1-4, with D perhaps TRBD1 (5 bases). The CDR3 is 14 residues long. V lost 7 bases to trimming and J lost 0 bases, with 9 bases between them. Germline V gene sequence: CDR1 SGHTA, CDR2 FQGNSA. The CDR3 DNA reads as TGTGCCAGCAAATCACAGGCAACTAATGAAAAACTGTTTTTT. It is translated as CASKSQATNEKLFF.

The CDR3 protein is CASSKGQGDQPQHF. DNA for the CDR3: TGTGCCAGCAGCAAGGGACAGGGGGATCAGCCCCAGCATTTT. The chain has TRBV7-8 and TRBJ1-5; 11 bases match TRBD1. From germline, CDR1 is SGHVS and CDR2 FQNEAQ. This CDR3 spans 14 amino acids. The J segment lost 5 bases and the V segment lost 5 bases, leaving 2 bases of the junction unmatched.

The gene calls are TRBV5-6 and TRBJ1-2; unclear D gene. Germline CDR1 and CDR2: SGHDT and YYEEEE. V lost 3 bases and J lost 8, with 8 bases in between. The CDR3 is 11 residues long. The CDR3 loop is CASSSRGGYTF. The CDR3 DNA follows: TGTGCCAGCAGCTCTAGAGGAGGCTACACCTTC.

This chain connects TRBV7-9 to TRBJ1-6; 8 bases line up with TRBD1. The CDR3 is 14 amino acids. The germline V gene encodes CDR1 SEHNR and CDR2 FQNEAQ (reference sequence). V gave up 7 bases and J gave up 7 bases; unmatched junction bases: 6. The CDR3 spells CASTAGDRNSPLHF. Here the CDR3 DNA reads TGTGCCAGCACTGCGGGGGACAGGAATTCACCCCTCCACTTT.

The chain links TRBV30 to TRBJ2-1, with 7 bases aligning to TRBD2. Germline V gene sequence: CDR1 GTSNPN, CDR2 SVGIG (reference sequence). V lost 1 base and J lost 9; bases outside the gene matches: 12. The CDR3 contains 15 residues. The CDR3 loop is CAWSGTSEQAFEQFF. DNA for the CDR3: TGTGCCTGGAGTGGCACTAGCGAGCAGGCTTTTGAGCAGTTCTTC.

The chain joins TRBV4-2 to TRBJ1-2; no clear D gene. This CDR3 comprises 13 residues. Trimming stripped 0 bases from V and 4 bases from J, with 6 bases between. Per germline, CDR1 LGHNA and CDR2 YNFKEQ. CDR3 loop: CASSQEIVYGYTF. The CDR3, as DNA: TGTGCCAGCAGCCAAGAAATCGTCTATGGCTACACCTTC.